What follows are 6 T cell receptor beta chains derived from one specimen sequenced in a study of blood T cells in healthy people across ages. The use of a sample-barcoded 5' primer and a J-beta primer mix characterized a second PCR of roughly 6 to 11 cycles. TCRdb redid the calling of the 5' RACE reads with MiXCR, one entry per CDR3 protein. Of around 690,000 distinct CDR3 sequences detected, about 53% appear once; the ten largest clones hold around 37%. Material: blood. The receptors shown here come from a man aged 55 to 70 in good health.

This chain links TRBV5-1 with TRBJ2-1; D gene ambiguous. CDR3 length: 14 residues. CDR1 SGHRS and CDR2 YFSETQ come from the germline V gene. V was clipped by 4 bases and J by 2 bases, with 10 bases between them. The CDR3 spells CASSLEDTYNEQFF. In nucleotides, the CDR3 is TGCGCCAGCAGCCTCGAGGATACCTACAATGAGCAGTTCTTC.

The table lists this clonotype with a few counts. The V call is TRBV5-1, the J call TRBJ1-1, with 12 bases fitting TRBD1. V shed 4 bases and J 0 bases; nucleotides not matched to a gene: 7. This CDR3 has 17 residues. Germline V CDR1 and CDR2: SGHRS, YFSETQ. Here the CDR3 reads CASSLGGTGGMNTEAFF. The DNA of the CDR3 is TGCGCCAGCAGCCTTGGGGGGACAGGGGGCATGAACACTGAAGCTTTCTTT.

This clonotype showed up just a few times. The V and J genes are TRBV2 and TRBJ1-2, with D possibly being TRBD1 (5 bases). Trimming pared 0 bases from V and 2 bases from J, leaving 7 bases between. CDR3 length equals 14 residues. CDR1 is SNHLY, CDR2 FYNNEI, per germline. The CDR3 DNA reads TGTGCCAGCAGTGAAGCAGGGACCAACTATGGCTACACCTTC. Translation: CASSEAGTNYGYTF.

V is TRBV5-1 and J is TRBJ1-2; 7 nucleotides align to TRBD1. Germline V gene sequence: CDR1 SGHRS, CDR2 YFSETQ. CDR3 length equals 15 residues. The V gene end was trimmed by 4 bases and the J gene end by 6 bases; junction bases not matched to a gene: 12. CDR3: CASSAGQRRGDGYTF. CDR3 sequence (DNA): TGCGCCAGCAGCGCGGGACAGCGACGTGGAGATGGCTACACCTTC.

This clonotype was seen more than once but under ten times. This chain connects TRBV3-1 to TRBJ1-2; D unresolved. The germline CDR1 and CDR2 sequences are LGHDT and YNNKEL (reference sequence). V lost 2 bases to trimming and J lost 1 base, with 11 bases between them. This CDR3 region has 15 residues. CDR3 protein: CASSQPGYGNYGYTF. CDR3 nucleotide sequence: TGTGCCAGCAGCCAACCAGGCTACGGTAACTATGGCTACACCTTC.

The chain combines TRBV20-1 with TRBJ2-7; 8 bases agree with TRBD2. CDR1 DFQATT and CDR2 SNEGSKA come from the germline V gene (reference sequence). J gave up 6 bases and V 6 bases, and 13 bases lay outside the gene matches. The CDR3 length is 14 residues. CDR3 in amino acids: CSAYFNGGAGEQYF. The CDR3 DNA is TGCAGTGCATATTTCAACGGGGGGGCAGGCGAGCAGTACTTC.